The 14 T cell receptor beta chains below come from one sample, sequenced in a study of blood T cell repertoires in COVID-19 (dated by TCRdb to the early 2020s). Library method: the immunoSEQ multiplex PCR assay. As stored in TCRdb, this immuneACCESS dataset retains in-frame rearrangements with V and J assigned. A fraction of the clones does not appear; measured against another copy, unresolved V genes explain less than half of the discrepancy, and the remainder lacks a known reason. The sample table holds about 360,000 clones, of which approximately 86% were seen once. The biggest ten clones account for less than 3.5% of the sample. Input material: peripheral blood. The receptors stem from a human donor in a cohort sampled during active COVID-19.

This chain connects TRBV4-2 to TRBJ2-7; 8 nucleotides line up with TRBD2. Unmatched junction bases numbered 7, after V lost 4 bases and J lost 2 bases. This CDR3 has 15 residues. Germline V lookup: CDR1 LGHNA, CDR2 YNFKEQ. The CDR3 DNA reads as TGTGCCAGCAGCCCCGGGGGGGCGGGAGCCTACGAGCAGTACTTC. Translation gives CASSPGGAGAYEQYF.

This chain uses TRBV6-5 with TRBJ1-6, with D possibly TRBD1 on 6 matching bases. V shed 3 bases and J shed 11 bases, with 14 bases lying between them. The CDR3 contains 14 residues. The germline V gene encodes CDR1 MNHEY and CDR2 SVGAGI. The CDR3 DNA reads as TGTGCCAGCAGTTATCAACAGGGAAGGGCACCCCTCCACTTT. Amino acids: CASSYQQGRAPLHF.

A single count supports this clone. The genes are TRBV7-8 and TRBJ2-7, with 11 bases matching TRBD1. The junction had 4 bases not matched to a gene; V was cut back by 3 bases and J by 3 bases. CDR3 length: 15 amino acids. The V gene's germline CDR1 is SGHVS and CDR2 FQNEAQ. Here the CDR3 reads CASSLGDRGDYEQYF. For the CDR3, the DNA is TGTGCCAGCAGCTTGGGGGACAGGGGGGACTACGAGCAGTACTTC.

V usage is TRBV19 and J usage is TRBJ2-7; 7 bases are shared with TRBD1. The CDR3 consists of 13 residues. V dropped 6 bases and J dropped 5; count of bases not matched to a gene: 7. CDR1 is LNHDA and CDR2 is SQIVND in the germline V gene (reference sequence). This chain's CDR3 is CASRDRTGNEQYF. CDR3 nucleotides: TGTGCCAGTAGGGACAGGACGGGGAACGAGCAGTACTTC.

J is TRBJ1-6 and V is TRBV30; no firm D call. The germline V gene encodes CDR1 GTSNPN and CDR2 SVGIG (reference sequence). The ends were cut back, 3 bases at V and 11 bases at J, with 17 bases in the middle. CDR3 length: 14 residues. CDR3 sequence: CAWRESVARAPLHF. CDR3 sequence (DNA): TGTGCCTGGAGAGAATCGGTCGCCCGGGCACCCCTCCACTTT.

This clone was seen only once. This sequence joins TRBV5-6 and TRBJ1-5; 11 positions match TRBD1. This CDR3 is 16 amino acids long. Trimming at V came to 3 bases and at J to 2 bases, leaving 4 bases not matched to a gene. CDR1 is SGHDT, CDR2 YYEEEE, per germline. CDR3 loop: CASSSGTGGRNQPQHF. The CDR3 DNA follows: TGTGCCAGCAGCTCCGGGACAGGGGGTCGCAATCAGCCCCAGCATTTT.

The chain carries TRBV5-1 and TRBJ2-7; D is possibly TRBD1 (5 bases). Germline V CDR1 and CDR2: SGHRS, YFSETQ. The ends were cut back, 0 bases at V and 4 bases at J, with 14 bases in the middle. This CDR3 has 15 amino acids. The CDR3: CASSLGGRGNYEQYF. CDR3 in DNA: TGCGCCAGCAGCTTGGGTGGTAGGGGAAATTACGAGCAGTACTTC.

The genes are TRBV12-3 or TRBV12-4 and TRBJ2-2; TRBD2 aligns across 7 bases. The J segment lost 6 bases and the V segment lost 6 bases, leaving 4 bases of the junction unmatched. The CDR3 extends over 13 amino acids. The CDR3 DNA is TGTGCCAGCAGACGCCGGGAGGCCGGGGAGCTGTTTTTT. This sequence encodes CASRRREAGELFF.

The J gene is TRBJ1-4, the V gene TRBV11-2; 9 nucleotides match TRBD1. The CDR3 spans 15 residues. The J segment lost 2 bases and the V segment lost 5 bases, leaving 3 bases of the junction unmatched. Germline CDR1 and CDR2: SGHAT and FQNNGV. Here the CDR3 DNA reads TGTGCCAGCAGCCCGGACAGGGGTACTAATGAAAAACTGTTTTTT. Translating gives CASSPDRGTNEKLFF. The full variable domain, rest sourced from reference TRBV11-2 and TRBJ1-4, is EAGVAQSPRYKIIEKRQSVAFWCNPISGHATLYWYQQILGQGPKLLIQFQNNGVVDDSQLPKDRFSAERLKGVDSTLKIQPAKLEDSAVYLCASSPDRGTNEKLFFGSGTQLSVL.

This clone was seen only once. The gene calls are TRBV28 and TRBJ2-4; 8 positions match TRBD1. CDR3 length: 13 residues. CDR1 and CDR2 from the germline V gene are MDHEN and SYDVKM. V was clipped by 7 bases and J by 3 bases; unmatched bases: 2. CDR3 region: CASTTGGKNIQYF. In nucleotides, the CDR3 is TGTGCCAGCACAACAGGGGGCAAAAACATTCAGTACTTC.

The chain carries TRBV3-1 (or the pseudogene TRBV3-2) and TRBJ2-1, with 8 bases lining up with TRBD2. The V segment lost 9 bases and the J segment 4 bases; nucleotides outside the gene matches: 5. From germline, CDR1 is LGHDT and CDR2 YNNKEL (reference sequence). The CDR3 spans 13 residues. This chain's CDR3 is CASTVAGYNEQFF. The DNA of the CDR3 is TGTGCCAGTACTGTAGCGGGATACAATGAGCAGTTCTTC.

In this sample, this clone turned up once. The chain uses TRBV6-2 or TRBV6-3 and TRBJ1-5, with D possibly being TRBD1 (5 bases). The length of the CDR3 is 16 residues. V lost 2 bases, J lost 2 bases, and 13 bases lay in between. CDR1 and CDR2 from the germline V gene are MNHEY and SVGEGT. CDR3 sequence (DNA): TGTGCCAGCAGTTACGCCCACCCCAGGGGCAATCAGCCCCAGCATTTT. It is translated as CASSYAHPRGNQPQHF.

V is TRBV7-9 and J is TRBJ2-2; D possibly corresponds to TRBD2 (5 bases). V dropped 6 bases and J dropped 4 bases, with 15 bases sitting between them. The germline gives CDR1 SEHNR, CDR2 FQNEAQ (reference sequence). The CDR3 covers 15 residues. CDR3 sequence reads: CASRRDGEGTGELFF. CDR3 nucleotide sequence: TGTGCCAGCAGACGCGACGGAGAGGGCACCGGGGAGCTGTTTTTT.

This sequence joins TRBV4-2 and TRBJ2-5, with TRBD2 matching over 9 bases. CDR1 and CDR2 from the germline V gene are LGHNA and YNFKEQ. This CDR3 has 18 amino acids. V lost 0 bases, J lost 0 bases, and 8 bases stayed unmatched. The CDR3 DNA reads TGTGCCAGCAGCCAAGAGCGTCGGATAGCGGGAGACCAAGAGACCCAGTACTTC. Residues: CASSQERRIAGDQETQYF.